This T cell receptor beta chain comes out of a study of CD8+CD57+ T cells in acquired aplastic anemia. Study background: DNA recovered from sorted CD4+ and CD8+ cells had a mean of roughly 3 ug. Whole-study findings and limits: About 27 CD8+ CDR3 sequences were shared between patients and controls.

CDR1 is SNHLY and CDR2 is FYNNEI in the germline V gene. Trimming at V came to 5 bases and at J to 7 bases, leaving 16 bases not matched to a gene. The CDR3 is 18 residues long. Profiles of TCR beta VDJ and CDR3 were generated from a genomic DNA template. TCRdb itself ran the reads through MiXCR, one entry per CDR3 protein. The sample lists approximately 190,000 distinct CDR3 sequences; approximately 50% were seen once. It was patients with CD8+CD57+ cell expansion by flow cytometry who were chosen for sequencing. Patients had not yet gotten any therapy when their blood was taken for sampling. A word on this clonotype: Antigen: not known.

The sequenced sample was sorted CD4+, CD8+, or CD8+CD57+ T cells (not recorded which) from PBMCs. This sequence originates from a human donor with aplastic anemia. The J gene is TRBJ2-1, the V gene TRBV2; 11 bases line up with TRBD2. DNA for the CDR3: TGTGCCAGCAGTAGGTGGGATAGCGGGAGGGCCAAGTATAATGAGCAGTTCTTC. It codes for CASSRWDSGRAKYNEQFF.